This T cell receptor beta chain is drawn from a study of molecular identifiers for immune sequencing clone quantification. General study results and limits: Single-cell amounts of spiked Jurkat TCR RNA were reportedly detectable among approximately 970,000 naive cells.

Previously described methods and listed TCR primers were used for bulk TCR libraries. TCRdb fed the PCR reads into MiXCR, producing one record per CDR3 protein. The sample lists some 580,000 distinct CDR3 sequences, 25% occurring once. On this clonotype itself: Its antigen is as yet unknown.

Sorting captured naive CD8 T cells as CD8+CD4-CCR7+CD45RA+. Sequencing input: naive CD8+ T cells from blood, with Jurkat cell RNA spiked in. As to subset: FACS-sorted CD8+CD4-CCR7+CD45RA+ naive T cells. The TCR originated in a human donor in good health. Some libraries in this study had Jurkat cell RNA spiked in.

CDR3 sequence (DNA): TGTGCCAGCAGCCCCCCCAGGGGTGACTATGGCTACACCTTC. This codes for CASSPPRGDYGYTF. This chain connects TRBV11-2 to TRBJ1-2; maybe TRBD1 (6 bases). The CDR3 length is 14 residues. Trimming removed 5 bases from V and 3 bases from J, with 13 bases in between. Germline values: CDR1 SGHAT, CDR2 FQNNGV.